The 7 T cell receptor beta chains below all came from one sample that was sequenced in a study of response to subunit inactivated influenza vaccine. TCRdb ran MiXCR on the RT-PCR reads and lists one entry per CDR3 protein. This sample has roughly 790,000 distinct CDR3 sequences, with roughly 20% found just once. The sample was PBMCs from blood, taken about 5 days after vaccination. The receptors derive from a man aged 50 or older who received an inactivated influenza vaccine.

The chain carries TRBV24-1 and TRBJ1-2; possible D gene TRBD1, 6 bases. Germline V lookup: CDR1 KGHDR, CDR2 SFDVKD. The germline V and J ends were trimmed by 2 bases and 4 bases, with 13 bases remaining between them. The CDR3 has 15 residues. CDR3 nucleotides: TGTGCCACCAGTGATTCTGACAGGCAGATCTATGGCTACACCTTC. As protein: CATSDSDRQIYGYTF.

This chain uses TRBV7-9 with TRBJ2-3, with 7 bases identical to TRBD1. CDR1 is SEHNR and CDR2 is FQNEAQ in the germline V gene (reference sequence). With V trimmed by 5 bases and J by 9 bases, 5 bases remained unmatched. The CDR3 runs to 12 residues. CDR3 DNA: TGTGCCAGCAGCCTAACAGGGGCCACGCAGTATTTT. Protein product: CASSLTGATQYF.

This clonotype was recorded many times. CDR3 region: CASRVDLYNEQFF. CDR3 nucleotides: TGTGCCAGCAGGGTCGACCTCTACAATGAGCAGTTCTTC. The V gene is TRBV7-2, the J gene TRBJ2-1; D gene uncertain. The germline CDR1 and CDR2 sequences are SGHTA and FQGNSA. The V end was cut by 6 bases, the J end by 3 bases, with 9 bases between. CDR3 size: 13 residues. Full variable domain (remainder filled in from reference TRBV7-2 and TRBJ2-1): GAGVSQSPSNKVTEKGKDVELRCDPISGHTALYWYRQSLGQGLEFLIYFQGNSAPDKSGLPSDRFSAERTGGSVSTLTIQRTQQEDSAVYLCASRVDLYNEQFFGPGTRLTVL.

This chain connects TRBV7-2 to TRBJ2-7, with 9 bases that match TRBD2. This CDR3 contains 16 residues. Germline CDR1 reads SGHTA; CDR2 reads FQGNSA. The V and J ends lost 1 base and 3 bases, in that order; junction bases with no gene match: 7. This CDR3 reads CASSLGGGGALYEQYF. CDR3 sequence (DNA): TGTGCCAGCAGCTTAGGTGGCGGGGGGGCCCTCTACGAGCAGTACTTC.

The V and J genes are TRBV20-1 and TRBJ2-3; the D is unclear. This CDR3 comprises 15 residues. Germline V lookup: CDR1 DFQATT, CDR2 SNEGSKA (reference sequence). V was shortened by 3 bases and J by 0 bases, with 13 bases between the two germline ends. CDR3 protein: CSASRTTSSTDTQYF. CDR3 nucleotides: TGCAGTGCTAGCCGTACTACCTCTAGCACAGATACGCAGTATTTT.

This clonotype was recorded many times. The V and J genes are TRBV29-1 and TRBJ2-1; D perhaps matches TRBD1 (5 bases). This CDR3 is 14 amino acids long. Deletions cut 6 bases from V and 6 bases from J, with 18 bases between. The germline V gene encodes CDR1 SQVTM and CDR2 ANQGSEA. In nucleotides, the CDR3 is TGCAGCGTCGAACAATCCGACAGACTCAATGAGCAGTTCTTC. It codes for CSVEQSDRLNEQFF.

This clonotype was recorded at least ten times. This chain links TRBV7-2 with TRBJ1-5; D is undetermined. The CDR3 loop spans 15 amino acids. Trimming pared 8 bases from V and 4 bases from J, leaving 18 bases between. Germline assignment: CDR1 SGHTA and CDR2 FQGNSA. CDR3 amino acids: CASAIAPMGNQPQHF. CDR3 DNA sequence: TGTGCCAGCGCCATAGCTCCCATGGGTAATCAGCCCCAGCATTTT.